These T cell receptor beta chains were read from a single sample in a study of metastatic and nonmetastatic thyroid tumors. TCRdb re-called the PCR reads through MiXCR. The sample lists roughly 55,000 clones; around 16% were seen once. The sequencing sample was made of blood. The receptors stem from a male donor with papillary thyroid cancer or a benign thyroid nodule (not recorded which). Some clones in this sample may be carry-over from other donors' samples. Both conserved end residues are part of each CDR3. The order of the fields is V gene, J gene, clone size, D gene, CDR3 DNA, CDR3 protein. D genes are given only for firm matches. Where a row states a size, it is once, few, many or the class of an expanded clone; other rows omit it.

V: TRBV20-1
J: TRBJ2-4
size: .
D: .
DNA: TGCAGTGCTAGGGTGAATCCCAAAAACATTCAGTACTTC
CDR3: CSARVNPKNIQYF

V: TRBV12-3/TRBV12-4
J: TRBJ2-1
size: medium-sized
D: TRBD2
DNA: TGTGCCAGCAGTCTCGGACTAGCGGCACAGTTCTTC
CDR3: CASSLGLAAQFF

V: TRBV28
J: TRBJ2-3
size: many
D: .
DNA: TGTGCCAGCAGTTTAACAGGGTCTACTAGCACAGATACGCAGTATTTT
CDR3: CASSLTGSTSTDTQYF

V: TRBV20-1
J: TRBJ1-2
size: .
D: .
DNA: TGCAGTGCTAGAGATCCACGTCCCAACAGGGAGAACTATGGCTACACCTTC
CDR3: CSARDPRPNRENYGYTF

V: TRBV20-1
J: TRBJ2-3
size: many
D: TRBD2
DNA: TGCAGTGCTAGATCATTAGCGGGAACTAGCACAGATACGCAGTATTTT
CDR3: CSARSLAGTSTDTQYF

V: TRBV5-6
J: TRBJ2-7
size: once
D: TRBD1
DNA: TGTGGCAGCAGCTCCCTAAGGACAGGCAGCTACGAGCAGTACTTC
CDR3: CGSSSLRTGSYEQYF

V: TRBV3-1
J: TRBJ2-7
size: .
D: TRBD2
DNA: TGTGCCAGCAGCCTACGGACTAGCGGGGCCTCCTACGAGCAGTACTTC
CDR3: CASSLRTSGASYEQYF

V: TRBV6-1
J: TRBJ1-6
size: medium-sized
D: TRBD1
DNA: TGTGCCAGCAGTCTCCGGGACAGCTATAATTCACCCCTCCACTTT
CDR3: CASSLRDSYNSPLHF

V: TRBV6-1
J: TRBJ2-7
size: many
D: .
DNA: TGTGCCAGCAGGGACCCGGTGGAGGGGAGGACCTACGAGCAGTACTTC
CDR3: CASRDPVEGRTYEQYF

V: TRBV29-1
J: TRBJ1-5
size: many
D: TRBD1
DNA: TGCAGCGTTCCTAGGACAGGGGGCCGCAGCAATCAGCCCCAGCATTTT
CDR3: CSVPRTGGRSNQPQHF

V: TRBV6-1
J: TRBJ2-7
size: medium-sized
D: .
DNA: TGTGCCAGCAGTGGCAGGGGACCCTACGAGCAGTACTTC
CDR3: CASSGRGPYEQYF

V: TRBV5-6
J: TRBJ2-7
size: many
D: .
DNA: TGTGCCAGCAGCTTGCTTCTAGCGCCCTACGAGCAGTACTTC
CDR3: CASSLLLAPYEQYF

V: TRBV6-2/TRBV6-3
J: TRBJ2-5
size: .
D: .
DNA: TGTGCCAGCAGTTACTCGTCTACTAGCTGGGGGGTGGAGACCCAGTACTTC
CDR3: CASSYSSTSWGVETQYF

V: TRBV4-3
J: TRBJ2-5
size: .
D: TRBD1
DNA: TGCGCCAGCAGCCAAGCCTGGACAGGTCAGCAAGAGACCCAGTACTTC
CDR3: CASSQAWTGQQETQYF

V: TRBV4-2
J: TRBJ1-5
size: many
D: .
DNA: TGTGCCAGCAGCCAAGTAACTTTGGGCAATCAGCCCCAGCATTTT
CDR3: CASSQVTLGNQPQHF

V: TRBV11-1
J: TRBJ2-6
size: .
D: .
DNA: TGTGCCAGCAGCACCCAAACAGGTTCTGGGGCCAACTTCCTGACTTTC
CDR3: CASSTQTGSGANFLTF

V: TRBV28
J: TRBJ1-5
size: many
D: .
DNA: TGTGCCAGCAGCCGACGGCGGGGACGGGACACCAATTATAGCAATCAGCCCCAGCATTTT
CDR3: CASSRRRGRDTNYSNQPQHF

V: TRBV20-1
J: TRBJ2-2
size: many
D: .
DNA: TGCAGTGCTAGAGAGGGGAGGAGGGACACCGGGGAGCTGTTTTTT
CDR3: CSAREGRRDTGELFF

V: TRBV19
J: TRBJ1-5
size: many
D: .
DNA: TGTGCCAGTAGACCTGACCGGGATTATCAGCCCCAGCATTTT
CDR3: CASRPDRDYQPQHF

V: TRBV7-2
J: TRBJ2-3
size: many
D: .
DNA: TGTGCCAGCAGCTTAACGGACCTCCTCACAGATACGCAGTATTTT
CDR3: CASSLTDLLTDTQYF

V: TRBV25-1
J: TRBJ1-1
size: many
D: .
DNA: TGTGCCAGCAGTGAAGGGTTGTTCACTGAAGCTTTCTTT
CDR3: CASSEGLFTEAFF

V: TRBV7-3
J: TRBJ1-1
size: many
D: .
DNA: TGTGCCAGCAGCACTACTTCGAACACTGAAGCTTTCTTT
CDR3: CASSTTSNTEAFF

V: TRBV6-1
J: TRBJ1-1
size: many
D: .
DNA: TGTGCCGCGAGGGACTTCGAGAGCACTGAAGCTTTCTTT
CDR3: CAARDFESTEAFF

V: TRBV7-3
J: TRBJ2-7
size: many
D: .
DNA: TGTGCCAGCAGCTTCCGGGACTCCTCCTACGAGCAGTACTTC
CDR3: CASSFRDSSYEQYF

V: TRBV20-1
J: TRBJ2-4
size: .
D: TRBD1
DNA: TGCAGTGCTACCCTCGCAGACAGGGCGGTCATTCAGTACTTC
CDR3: CSATLADRAVIQYF

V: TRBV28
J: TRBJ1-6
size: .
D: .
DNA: TGTGCCAGCAGTTGGGAGGGGCTACAGGGACCCTATTATTCACCCCTCCACTTT
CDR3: CASSWEGLQGPYYSPLHF

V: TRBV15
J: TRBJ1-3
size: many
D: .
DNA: TGTGCCACCAGCAGAGACTCCCAGGGTAGTGGAAACACCATATATTTT
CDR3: CATSRDSQGSGNTIYF

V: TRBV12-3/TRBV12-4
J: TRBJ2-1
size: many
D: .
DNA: TGTGCCAGCAGTTTAGCGCGGGCAGGAAGGGGGATCTTC
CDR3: CASSLARAGRGIF

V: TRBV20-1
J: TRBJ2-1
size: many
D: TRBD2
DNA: TGCAGTGCTAGATCGGGACTAGCGGGGGGGGACTACAATGAGCAGTTCTTC
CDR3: CSARSGLAGGDYNEQFF

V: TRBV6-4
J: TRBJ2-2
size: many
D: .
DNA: TGTGCCAGCAGTGTTGACTTCACCGGGGAGCTGTTTTTT
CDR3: CASSVDFTGELFF

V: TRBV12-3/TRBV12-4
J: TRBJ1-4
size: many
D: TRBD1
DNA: TGTGCCAGCAGTAAAACGCCCCCGGGACAGCTCTTTGCAACTAATGAAAAACTGTTTTTT
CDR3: CASSKTPPGQLFATNEKLFF

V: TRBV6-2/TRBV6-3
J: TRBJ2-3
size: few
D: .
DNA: TGTGCCAGCAGTTCAATAAACGACAAGAGAAACACAGATACGCAGTATTTT
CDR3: CASSSINDKRNTDTQYF

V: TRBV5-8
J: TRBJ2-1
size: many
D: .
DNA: TGTGCCACCGAGCGGGCCTACAATGAGCAGTTCTTC
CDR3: CATERAYNEQFF

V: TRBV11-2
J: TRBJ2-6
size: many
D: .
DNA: TGTGCCAGCAGCTTAGGAGGAGGTCGTCGAAGCGGGGCCAACGTCCTGACTTTC
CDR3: CASSLGGGRRSGANVLTF

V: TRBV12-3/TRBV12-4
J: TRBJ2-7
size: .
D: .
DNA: TGTGCCAGCAGCTGGGACATCTACGAGCAGTATTTC
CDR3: CASSWDIYEQYF

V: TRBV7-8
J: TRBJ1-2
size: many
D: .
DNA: TGTGCCAGCAGCTTAGCAGAGCGGGTTTCTAACTATGGCTACACCTTC
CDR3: CASSLAERVSNYGYTF

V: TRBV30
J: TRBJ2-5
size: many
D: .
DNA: TGTGCCTGGAGGCCGTATCAAGAGACCCAGTACTTC
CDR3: CAWRPYQETQYF

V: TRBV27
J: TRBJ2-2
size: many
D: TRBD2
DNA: TGTGCCAGCAGACCGATTAGCGGGGGGTCGAACACCGGGGAGCTGTTTTTT
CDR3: CASRPISGGSNTGELFF

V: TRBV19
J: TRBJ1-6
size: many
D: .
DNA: TGTGCCAGTAGTACTGGACGTAATTCACCCCTCCACTTT
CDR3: CASSTGRNSPLHF

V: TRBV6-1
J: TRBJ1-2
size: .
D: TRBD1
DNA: TGTGCCAGCATTCAGTCCGGGACAGGTGTCGCCGGCTACACCTTC
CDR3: CASIQSGTGVAGYTF

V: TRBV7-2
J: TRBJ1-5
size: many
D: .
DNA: TGTGCCAGCAGCTTAGTAGGTGCCAATCAGCCCCAGCATTTT
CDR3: CASSLVGANQPQHF

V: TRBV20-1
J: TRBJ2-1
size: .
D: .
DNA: TGCAGTTCTAGAACATGGGCCCCCCTGGGGCAGTTCTTC
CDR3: CSSRTWAPLGQFF

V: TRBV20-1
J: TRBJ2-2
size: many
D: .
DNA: TGCAGTGCTCACGGACGGGGCGGGGAGCTGTTTTTT
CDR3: CSAHGRGGELFF

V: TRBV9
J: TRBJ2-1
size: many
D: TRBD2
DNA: TGTGCCAGCAGCGTCGGACTAGCGGGCTACAATGAGCAGTTCTTC
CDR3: CASSVGLAGYNEQFF

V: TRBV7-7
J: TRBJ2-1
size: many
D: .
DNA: TGTGCTAGCAGTCAGGGGGGGTGGGGTGACTCCTACAATGAGCAGTTCTTC
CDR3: CASSQGGWGDSYNEQFF